Shown below are 12 T cell receptor beta chains from a single sample sequenced in a study of beta chain features in type 1 diabetes. Expressed TCRB transcripts were sequenced because the entire RNA isolate underwent reverse transcription. Data came from immunoSEQ multiplex PCR; TCRdb stores just in-frame clones and leaves some out. The table shows under 400,000 clones, with around 15% occurring only once. What was sequenced was central memory CD4+ T cells from blood. All receptors come from a man aged 25-45 years in good health.

This clone occurred a few times. The gene calls are TRBV6-6 and TRBJ1-3; a weak D match, TRBD1 (5 bases). The germline CDR1 and CDR2 sequences are MNHNY and SVGAGI (reference sequence). The CDR3 has 13 amino acids. Trimming removed 11 bases at V and 1 base at J, with 12 bases between. The CDR3 is CAARDSSGNTIYF. The CDR3 coding sequence is TGTGCCGCCCGGGACTCGTCTGGAAACACCATATATTTT.

The V and J genes are TRBV14 and TRBJ2-5; TRBD2 matches at 7 bases. With 0 bases clipped from V and 4 bases from J, the junction kept 5 bases outside the gene matches. Germline CDR1 and CDR2: SGHDN and FVKESK. The length of the CDR3 is 15 residues. The CDR3 region is CASSQERTSGETQYF. CDR3 DNA sequence: TGTGCCAGCAGCCAAGAGAGGACTAGTGGAGAGACCCAGTACTTC.

This clone was seen only a few times. CDR3 loop: CASSQNTGHTQYF. The DNA for the CDR3 is TGTGCCAGCAGCCAGAACACGGGGCATACGCAGTATTTT. The chain recombines TRBV4-2 with TRBJ2-3, with D perhaps being TRBD1 or TRBD2 (5 bases each). The CDR3 has 13 residues. Trimming removed 3 bases from V and 7 bases from J, with 11 bases in between. Germline assignment: CDR1 LGHNA and CDR2 YNFKEQ.

The chain employs TRBV7-2 and TRBJ2-6, with D perhaps matching TRBD2 (6 bases). With 5 bases removed from V and 2 bases from J, the gap between germline ends came to 10 bases. Germline CDR1 reads SGHTA; CDR2 reads FQGNSA. The CDR3 has 15 residues. The CDR3 region has the DNA TGTGCCAGCAGCCAAGGCGGGGCTGGGGCCAACGTCCTGACTTTC. Protein sequence: CASSQGGAGANVLTF.

A single count supports this clone. The chain employs TRBV27 and TRBJ1-2; TRBD1 matches at 7 bases. The CDR3 is 15 amino acids. V was pared by 7 bases and J by 2 bases, with 10 bases of the junction left unmatched. Germline CDR1 reads MNHEY; CDR2 reads SMNVEV (reference sequence). The CDR3 protein is CASTRRQGVNYGYTF. In DNA, the CDR3 is TGTGCCAGCACCAGACGGCAGGGGGTAAACTATGGCTACACCTTC.

The table lists this clone with many counts. The chain uses TRBV5-6 and TRBJ1-1, with TRBD1 identical over 10 bases. J was trimmed by 4 bases and V by 2 bases; bases with no gene match: 2. Germline V gene data show CDR1 as SGHDT and CDR2 as YYEEEE. This CDR3 comprises 14 residues. CDR3 in DNA: TGTGCCAGCAGCTTTCGGACAGGGGGCACTGAAGCTTTCTTT. This encodes CASSFRTGGTEAFF.

Many counts were recorded for this clone. The chain combines TRBV2 with TRBJ1-6; D is possibly TRBD1 (5 bases). The germline V and J ends were trimmed by 1 base and 5 bases, with 12 bases remaining between them. Germline V CDR1 and CDR2: SNHLY, FYNNEI. The CDR3 covers 16 residues. The CDR3 DNA reads TGTGCCAGCAGTGAAGTCTCGGGGGGGGATAATTCACCCCTCCACTTT. This encodes CASSEVSGGDNSPLHF.

The genes are TRBV6-6 and TRBJ1-1, with unresolved D. Germline lookup yields CDR1 MNHNY and CDR2 SVGAGI (reference sequence). V lost 6 bases to trimming and J lost 8 bases, with 13 bases between them. This CDR3 contains 12 residues. The CDR3 DNA sequence: TGTGCCAGCAGGAGACGGACCCACGAAGCTTTCTTT. It is translated as CASRRRTHEAFF.

This clone was recorded a few times. The gene calls are TRBV5-4 and TRBJ2-1; D uncertain. V was cut by 0 bases and J by 8 bases, with 9 bases left in between. Looked up from germline, CDR1 is SGHNT and CDR2 is YYREEE (reference sequence). This CDR3 is built from 13 residues. DNA of the CDR3: TGTGCCAGCAGCTTGGTTCTGTCCGATGAGCAGTTCTTC. Its protein product is CASSLVLSDEQFF.

This clone was found a few times. This rearrangement joins TRBV7-2 to TRBJ1-3; unclear D gene. Looked up from germline, CDR1 is SGHTA and CDR2 is FQGNSA. V was clipped by 1 base and J by 5 bases, with 3 bases between them. The CDR3 totals 12 residues. The CDR3 DNA sequence: TGTGCCAGCAGCTTAGACAGAAACACCATATATTTT. Translated: CASSLDRNTIYF.

The chain links TRBV5-6 to TRBJ1-4, with 9 bases that match TRBD1. J gave up 0 bases and V 5 bases, and 8 bases lay outside the gene matches. The CDR3 sequence is 17 residues long. Germline V gene sequence: CDR1 SGHDT, CDR2 YYEEEE. CDR3 DNA sequence: TGTGCCAGCAGTAAGGACAGGGGCACTGCAACTAATGAAAAACTGTTTTTT. It encodes CASSKDRGTATNEKLFF.

The V call is TRBV14, the J call TRBJ2-2, with TRBD2 as a possible D gene (5 bases). The CDR3 totals 17 residues. Germline V gene data show CDR1 as SGHDN and CDR2 as FVKESK. Trimming removed 8 bases from V and 6 bases from J, with 25 bases in between. The CDR3 sequence is CASSLVPGSHKPGELFF. The CDR3 DNA sequence: TGTGCCAGCTCTTTAGTCCCGGGAAGCCACAAACCCGGGGAGCTGTTTTTT.